A selection of T cell receptor beta chains follows, all from one sample in a study of beta chain features in type 1 diabetes. Sequencing used immunoSEQ multiplex PCR; TCRdb keeps in-frame clones, though not all of them. The profile shows about 170,000 clones, 6% to 9% of them singletons. The specimen sequenced was central memory CD4+ T cells from blood. The source of these receptors is a young man with type 1 diabetes. The CDR3 runs from the conserved cysteine through the conserved F or W. Fields, in order: D gene, clone size, J gene, V gene, CDR3 length, CDR3 DNA, CDR3 protein. The D gene is left open where the match is weak. Not all rows give a size; the values are once, few, many and, for expanded clones, a class.

d_gene: .
abundance: few
j_gene: TRBJ2-1
v_gene: TRBV7-2
len: 14
CDR3nt: TGTGCCAGCAGGGCAAACAGGCACCACAATGAGCAGTTCTTC
CDR3aa: CASRANRHHNEQFF

d_gene: .
abundance: .
j_gene: TRBJ2-3
v_gene: TRBV2
len: 12
CDR3nt: TGTGCCAGCCGGGAATACACAGATACGCAGTATTTT
CDR3aa: CASREYTDTQYF

d_gene: .
abundance: .
j_gene: TRBJ1-4
v_gene: TRBV1
len: 19
CDR3nt: TGCACCAGCAGCCAAGCCAGTTCCCGCCCAGGGACAACTAATGAAAAACTGTTTTTT
CDR3aa: CTSSQASSRPGTTNEKLFF

d_gene: .
abundance: few
j_gene: TRBJ2-3
v_gene: TRBV28
len: 16
CDR3nt: TGTGCCAGCAGTCCGATAGCGGACTCTAGCACAGATACGCAGTATTTT
CDR3aa: CASSPIADSSTDTQYF

d_gene: TRBD2
abundance: .
j_gene: TRBJ2-1
v_gene: TRBV7-6
len: 15
CDR3nt: TGTGCCAGCAGCTTAGCTAGCGGGGACTACAATGAGCAGTTCTTC
CDR3aa: CASSLASGDYNEQFF

d_gene: .
abundance: .
j_gene: TRBJ1-1
v_gene: TRBV14
len: 13
CDR3nt: TGTGCCAGCAGCCAGCACCAGGGGACTGAAGCTTTCTTT
CDR3aa: CASSQHQGTEAFF

d_gene: .
abundance: few
j_gene: TRBJ1-1
v_gene: TRBV10-3
len: 14
CDR3nt: TGTGCCATCAGTGAGGCAGGGGTCGAGACTGAAGCTTTCTTT
CDR3aa: CAISEAGVETEAFF

d_gene: .
abundance: few
j_gene: TRBJ1-5
v_gene: TRBV6-6
len: 14
CDR3nt: TGTGCCAGCAGCCTGAGCGAGGTCCATCAGCCCCAGCATTTT
CDR3aa: CASSLSEVHQPQHF

d_gene: TRBD2
abundance: .
j_gene: TRBJ2-1
v_gene: TRBV7-9
len: 15
CDR3nt: TGTGCCAGCAGGCCTAGCGGGAGCTCCTACAATGAGCAGTTCTTC
CDR3aa: CASRPSGSSYNEQFF

d_gene: .
abundance: .
j_gene: TRBJ1-1
v_gene: TRBV4-3
len: 14
CDR3nt: TGCGCCAGCAGCCGGATGGACAGTTTACCCGAAGCTTTCTTT
CDR3aa: CASSRMDSLPEAFF

d_gene: TRBD2
abundance: .
j_gene: TRBJ2-1
v_gene: TRBV5-1
len: 18
CDR3nt: TGCGCCAGCAGCCGGTTCGCGACTAGCGGGGGCTCCTACAATGAGCAGTTCTTC
CDR3aa: CASSRFATSGGSYNEQFF

d_gene: TRBD1
abundance: many
j_gene: TRBJ2-1
v_gene: TRBV10-3
len: 15
CDR3nt: TGTGCCATCAGTGAGCCCAAGGGACAGGGGAGTGAGCAGTTCTTC
CDR3aa: CAISEPKGQGSEQFF

d_gene: TRBD2
abundance: .
j_gene: TRBJ2-3
v_gene: TRBV11-1
len: 15
CDR3nt: TGTGCCAGCAGCTTAGAAGCGGGGGCTGCAGATACGCAGTATTTT
CDR3aa: CASSLEAGAADTQYF

d_gene: .
abundance: few
j_gene: TRBJ2-2
v_gene: TRBV5-4
len: 15
CDR3nt: TGTGCCAGCAGGGGTTCGGGAGAGGCGAGCGGGGAGCTGTTTTTT
CDR3aa: CASRGSGEASGELFF

d_gene: .
abundance: .
j_gene: TRBJ1-4
v_gene: TRBV7-8
len: 14
CDR3nt: TGTGCCAGCAGCTTAGGAGGGCAGAATGAAAAACTGTTTTTT
CDR3aa: CASSLGGQNEKLFF

d_gene: .
abundance: few
j_gene: TRBJ1-2
v_gene: TRBV5-6
len: 13
CDR3nt: TGTGCCAGCAGCTTGGCGTCTGTTTATGGCTACACCTTC
CDR3aa: CASSLASVYGYTF

d_gene: TRBD2
abundance: .
j_gene: TRBJ2-3
v_gene: TRBV18
len: 16
CDR3nt: TGTGCCAGCTCCCCCGGGACTAGCGGCGCAGGTGATACGCAGTATTTT
CDR3aa: CASSPGTSGAGDTQYF

d_gene: TRBD2
abundance: .
j_gene: TRBJ2-3
v_gene: TRBV28
len: 14
CDR3nt: TGTGCCAGCAGTTCACCGGGACTAGTAGATACGCAGTATTTT
CDR3aa: CASSSPGLVDTQYF

d_gene: .
abundance: .
j_gene: TRBJ1-5
v_gene: TRBV28
len: 13
CDR3nt: .
CDR3aa: CASILDRNQPQHF

d_gene: .
abundance: .
j_gene: TRBJ1-3
v_gene: TRBV4-2
len: 15
CDR3nt: TGTGCCAGCAGCCAAGATCCAGGGTCTGGAAACACCATATATTTT
CDR3aa: CASSQDPGSGNTIYF

d_gene: .
abundance: few
j_gene: TRBJ2-7
v_gene: TRBV7-2
len: 14
CDR3nt: TGTGCCAGCAGCGCGGGGCTATTTGATTACGAGCAGTACTTC
CDR3aa: CASSAGLFDYEQYF

d_gene: .
abundance: few
j_gene: TRBJ2-7
v_gene: TRBV4-3
len: 16
CDR3nt: TGCGCCAGCAGCCAAGATATGGCATCCAGCTCCTACGAGCAGTACTTC
CDR3aa: CASSQDMASSSYEQYF

d_gene: TRBD2
abundance: many
j_gene: TRBJ2-1
v_gene: TRBV7-2
len: 15
CDR3nt: TGTGCCAGCAGCTCCGAGCGGGGGCTGGCCAATGAGCAGTTCTTC
CDR3aa: CASSSERGLANEQFF

d_gene: TRBD2
abundance: .
j_gene: TRBJ2-3
v_gene: TRBV6-5
len: 14
CDR3nt: TGTGCCAGCAGTCTAGCGGACAACACAGATACGCAGTATTTT
CDR3aa: CASSLADNTDTQYF

d_gene: TRBD2
abundance: .
j_gene: TRBJ2-5
v_gene: TRBV5-4
len: 16
CDR3nt: TGTGCCAGCAGCTTCCGACTAGCGGGGGTGCAAGAGACCCAGTACTTC
CDR3aa: CASSFRLAGVQETQYF

d_gene: .
abundance: .
j_gene: TRBJ2-5
v_gene: TRBV9
len: 19
CDR3nt: TGTGCCAGCAGCGTAGGGCCCGGGATCGGCGCATCACGTCAAGAGACCCAGTACTTC
CDR3aa: CASSVGPGIGASRQETQYF

d_gene: .
abundance: .
j_gene: TRBJ2-1
v_gene: TRBV28
len: 16
CDR3nt: TGTGCCAGCAGACAGGGTTTAGCTCAATCCTACAATGAGCAGTTCTTC
CDR3aa: CASRQGLAQSYNEQFF

d_gene: TRBD1
abundance: .
j_gene: TRBJ1-4
v_gene: TRBV7-9
len: 15
CDR3nt: TGTGCCAGCAGCTCTTTCGACAGGGGGAATGAAAAACTGTTTTTT
CDR3aa: CASSSFDRGNEKLFF

d_gene: .
abundance: few
j_gene: TRBJ2-3
v_gene: TRBV5-4
len: 15
CDR3nt: TGCGCCAGCAGCCGAGATAATTCCCTCTCAGATACGCAGTATTTT
CDR3aa: CASSRDNSLSDTQYF

d_gene: TRBD2
abundance: .
j_gene: TRBJ2-1
v_gene: TRBV28
len: 15
CDR3nt: TGTGCCAGCAGTTTAGCTAGCGGGAGGAATAATGAGCAGTTCTTC
CDR3aa: CASSLASGRNNEQFF

d_gene: TRBD1
abundance: .
j_gene: TRBJ1-5
v_gene: TRBV18
len: 13
CDR3nt: TGTGCCAGCACTGGGGACAGGAATCAGCCCCAGCATTTT
CDR3aa: CASTGDRNQPQHF

d_gene: TRBD2
abundance: .
j_gene: TRBJ2-7
v_gene: TRBV15
len: 15
CDR3nt: TGTGCCACCAGCAGAGGGACTAGCGGAGCCTACGAGCAGTACTTC
CDR3aa: CATSRGTSGAYEQYF

d_gene: TRBD1
abundance: .
j_gene: TRBJ2-7
v_gene: TRBV28
len: 15
CDR3nt: TGTGCCAGCAGTTCCTTCGGGGCAGGGGGCCACGAGCAGTACTTC
CDR3aa: CASSSFGAGGHEQYF

d_gene: TRBD1
abundance: few
j_gene: TRBJ1-5
v_gene: TRBV5-5
len: 17
CDR3nt: TGTGCCAGCAGCTCCCATGCAGGGGGAGCGAGCAATCAGCCCCAGCATTTT
CDR3aa: CASSSHAGGASNQPQHF

d_gene: .
abundance: few
j_gene: TRBJ2-3
v_gene: TRBV30
len: 12
CDR3nt: TGTGCCTGGAGTCTTTTCGCAGATACGCAGTATTTT
CDR3aa: CAWSLFADTQYF

d_gene: .
abundance: .
j_gene: TRBJ1-1
v_gene: TRBV18
len: 12
CDR3nt: TGTGCCAGCTCGGAGGGTGACACTGAAGCTTTCTTT
CDR3aa: CASSEGDTEAFF

d_gene: .
abundance: few
j_gene: TRBJ2-3
v_gene: TRBV2
len: 15
CDR3nt: TGTGCCAGCGGGGCGCGGGCGGGAATGACAGATACGCAGTATTTT
CDR3aa: CASGARAGMTDTQYF

d_gene: .
abundance: .
j_gene: TRBJ1-1
v_gene: TRBV5-6
len: 14
CDR3nt: TGTGCCAGCAGCTTGGTAGTCCGCCACACTGAAGCTTTCTTT
CDR3aa: CASSLVVRHTEAFF

d_gene: TRBD2
abundance: .
j_gene: TRBJ2-1
v_gene: TRBV27
len: 15
CDR3nt: TGTGCCAGCAGTTTATTGGCTAGCGGAAACAATGAGCAGTTCTTC
CDR3aa: CASSLLASGNNEQFF

d_gene: .
abundance: .
j_gene: TRBJ1-2
v_gene: TRBV11-2
len: 15
CDR3nt: TGTGCCAGCAGCTCGTTTTTAGGGGGTCCCTATGGCTACACCTTC
CDR3aa: CASSSFLGGPYGYTF

d_gene: .
abundance: many
j_gene: TRBJ2-5
v_gene: TRBV7-8
len: 11
CDR3nt: TGTGCCAGCAGCTACGGGGAGACCCAGTACTTC
CDR3aa: CASSYGETQYF

d_gene: TRBD1
abundance: few
j_gene: TRBJ2-3
v_gene: TRBV15
len: 15
CDR3nt: TGTGCCACCAGCAGGAGGACAGGGGGCACAGATACGCAGTATTTT
CDR3aa: CATSRRTGGTDTQYF

d_gene: TRBD1
abundance: many
j_gene: TRBJ1-1
v_gene: TRBV15
len: 15
CDR3nt: TGTGCCACCAGCAGAGGAGGACAGGGATTCGATGAAGCTTTCTTT
CDR3aa: CATSRGGQGFDEAFF

d_gene: TRBD2
abundance: few
j_gene: TRBJ2-5
v_gene: TRBV4-2
len: 17
CDR3nt: TGTGCCAGCAGCCAAGATTCTCTCGGGAGGACAATCGAGACCCAGTACTTC
CDR3aa: CASSQDSLGRTIETQYF

d_gene: .
abundance: few
j_gene: TRBJ2-7
v_gene: TRBV30
len: 14
CDR3nt: TGTGCCTGGAGGAAACGGAGGTTTTCCTACGAGCAGTACTTC
CDR3aa: CAWRKRRFSYEQYF

d_gene: .
abundance: few
j_gene: TRBJ1-3
v_gene: TRBV2
len: 15
CDR3nt: TGTGCCAGCAGTTCCGACAGCGTCTCTGGAAACACCATATATTTT
CDR3aa: CASSSDSVSGNTIYF

d_gene: TRBD1
abundance: .
j_gene: TRBJ2-7
v_gene: TRBV4-3
len: 14
CDR3nt: TGCGCCAGCGGGCTAGGGACAGGACCCTACGAGCAGTACTTC
CDR3aa: CASGLGTGPYEQYF

d_gene: .
abundance: few
j_gene: TRBJ1-1
v_gene: TRBV30
len: 14
CDR3nt: TGTGCCTGGAGTCGTGGCCCCTCGGGCACTGAAGCTTTCTTT
CDR3aa: CAWSRGPSGTEAFF

d_gene: .
abundance: many
j_gene: TRBJ2-3
v_gene: TRBV5-6
len: 15
CDR3nt: TGTGCCAGCAGCTTGGGCCAGGCTAGCACAGATACGCAGTATTTT
CDR3aa: CASSLGQASTDTQYF

d_gene: .
abundance: .
j_gene: TRBJ1-4
v_gene: TRBV30
len: 10
CDR3nt: TGTGCCTGTTCGGGGGTAAAACTGTTTTTT
CDR3aa: CACSGVKLFF

d_gene: .
abundance: few
j_gene: TRBJ2-5
v_gene: TRBV28
len: 14
CDR3nt: TGTGCCAGCAGTCCTCAGGGTGGAGAAGAGACCCAGTACTTC
CDR3aa: CASSPQGGEETQYF

d_gene: TRBD2
abundance: .
j_gene: TRBJ2-1
v_gene: TRBV7-9
len: 14
CDR3nt: TGTGCCAGCAGCTTGACTAGCGGGTACAATGAGCAGTTCTTC
CDR3aa: CASSLTSGYNEQFF

d_gene: .
abundance: .
j_gene: TRBJ1-1
v_gene: TRBV14
len: 14
CDR3nt: TGTGCCAGCAGCCAAGATTGGGCAGGCTATGAAGCTTTCTTT
CDR3aa: CASSQDWAGYEAFF

d_gene: TRBD1
abundance: once
j_gene: TRBJ2-7
v_gene: TRBV9
len: 14
CDR3nt: TGTGCCAGCAGCGTAGGGAGACAGGGCTACGAGCAGTACTTC
CDR3aa: CASSVGRQGYEQYF

d_gene: TRBD1
abundance: .
j_gene: TRBJ1-2
v_gene: TRBV29-1
len: 12
CDR3nt: TGCAGCGCTGACAGGGCAAACTATGGCTACACCTTC
CDR3aa: CSADRANYGYTF

d_gene: .
abundance: .
j_gene: TRBJ1-2
v_gene: TRBV18
len: 14
CDR3nt: TGTGCCAGCTCCGCCTGGGGAAGGGAGGATGGCTACACCTTC
CDR3aa: CASSAWGREDGYTF

d_gene: .
abundance: many
j_gene: TRBJ2-7
v_gene: TRBV23-1
len: 14
CDR3nt: TGCGGCAGCAGCCTCGGGGGACCCACATACGAGCAGTACTTC
CDR3aa: CGSSLGGPTYEQYF